These 5 T cell receptor beta chains came from one sample sequenced in a study of shared clonotypes between healthy human individuals. Sequencing used immunoSEQ multiplex PCR; TCRdb keeps in-frame clones, though not all of them. The profile shows over 2,000,000 clones, around 95% of them singletons. Naive CD8 populations comprised CD45RO-negative cells positively selected for CCR7, excluding terminally differentiated effector memory CD45RA+ cells. The sequencing input was naive CD8+ T cells from PBMCs. The receptors come from a man younger than 35 in good health. Some clones in this sample may be carry-over from other donors' samples.

The V and J genes are TRBV27 and TRBJ1-5, with a possible D match to TRBD1 (6 bases). Trimming cost V 6 bases and J 6 bases, with 9 bases left between them. The germline V gene has CDR1 MNHEY and CDR2 SMNVEV (reference sequence). The length of the CDR3 is 12 residues. The CDR3 loop reads CASRSGVQPQHF. The CDR3 DNA reads TGTGCCAGCAGATCAGGGGTTCAGCCCCAGCATTTT.

The V call is TRBV9, the J call TRBJ2-3, with D perhaps TRBD2 (5 bases). CDR1 and CDR2 (germline): SGDLS, YYNGEE. With 2 bases removed from V and 4 bases from J, the gap between germline ends came to 14 bases. This CDR3 has 15 residues. CDR3 residues: CASSVPEGPADTQYF. The DNA of the CDR3 is TGTGCCAGCAGCGTCCCTGAGGGCCCCGCAGATACGCAGTATTTT.

On this clone: Additional DNA sequences in this sample encode the identical CDR3. The chain is built from TRBV28 and TRBJ2-3; D is unclear. The germline gives CDR1 MDHEN, CDR2 SYDVKM. The V gene lost 2 bases and the J gene lost 2 bases, with 5 bases spanning the gap. The CDR3 totals 13 residues. The chain's CDR3 is CASSLLITDTQYF. Here the CDR3 DNA reads TGTGCCAGCAGTTTACTCATCACAGATACGCAGTATTTT.

The gene calls are TRBV27 and TRBJ2-7, with no clear D. This CDR3 region has 15 residues. The V end lost 1 base, the J end lost 1 base, and 11 bases lay between the germline ends. Germline V CDR1 and CDR2: MNHEY, SMNVEV (reference sequence). The DNA for the CDR3 is TGTGCCAGCAGTTTATTGGGCAGACCATCCTACGAGCAGTACTTC. As protein: CASSLLGRPSYEQYF.

The chain recombines TRBV18 with TRBJ1-2; D is ambiguous. Germline CDR1 and CDR2: KGHSH and LQKENI. The V end was cut by 3 bases, the J end by 3 bases, with 14 bases between. The CDR3 has 15 residues. The CDR3 nucleotides read TGTGCCAGCTCACCGCCTGGCGTTGGGCACTATGGCTACACCTTC. This translates into CASSPPGVGHYGYTF.